The next 7 T cell receptor beta chains were all read from a single sample in a study of molecular identifiers for immune sequencing clone quantification. TCRdb independently ran MiXCR on the PCR reads; one entry per CDR3 protein. The sample lists nearly 650,000 distinct CDR3 sequences, about 25% occurring once. The sequenced sample was naive CD8+ T cells from blood, with Jurkat cell RNA spiked in. The subset here: FACS-sorted CD8+CD4-CCR7+CD45RA+ naive T cells. Receptors originate from a human donor in good health. Some libraries in this study had Jurkat cell RNA spiked in.

This clonotype was found many times. The chain has TRBV11-2 and TRBJ2-1, with unresolved D. V lost 0 bases and J 0 bases, leaving 12 bases between the germline ends. The CDR3 has 17 amino acids. Germline V gene lookup returns CDR1 SGHAT and CDR2 FQNNGV. CDR3 residues: CASSLEDHQSSYNEQFF. The CDR3 DNA is TGTGCCAGCAGCTTAGAGGACCACCAGAGCTCCTACAATGAGCAGTTCTTC.

A note on this clonotype: A much larger clone lies one base from this, so it may be a read error. The chain joins TRBV7-2 to TRBJ2-1, with D perhaps assigned TRBD1 or TRBD2 (5 bases each). CDR1 is SGHTA, CDR2 FQGNSA, per germline. This CDR3 is built from 14 residues. The V end was cut by 5 bases, the J end by 5 bases, with 13 bases between. The CDR3 DNA reads as TGTGCCAGCAGCGGGGGTAGTTCCCACAATGAGCAGTTCTTC. Translation gives CASSGGSSHNEQFF.

This clonotype was counted at least ten times. J is TRBJ1-1 and V is TRBV2, with D perhaps TRBD1 (5 bases). CDR1 is SNHLY, CDR2 FYNNEI, per germline. Trimming took off 6 bases at V and 3 bases at J, with 14 bases between the two ends. CDR3 length equals 14 residues. CDR3: CASSHGGIDTEAFF. CDR3 DNA sequence: TGTGCCAGCAGCCACGGGGGAATTGACACTGAAGCTTTCTTT. The full variable domain, in which reference TRBV2 and TRBJ1-1 provide the parts outside the CDR3, is EPEVTQTPSHQVTQMGQEVILRCVPISNHLYFYWYRQILGQKVEFLVSFYNNEISEKSEIFDDQFSVERPDGSNFTLKIRSTKLEDSAMYFCASSHGGIDTEAFFGQGTRLTVV.

In the case of this clonotype: A much larger clone is a single base away; this may be a read error. The genes are TRBV20-1 and TRBJ2-7; 7 nucleotides agree with TRBD2. This CDR3 is 13 amino acids long. The germline V gene encodes CDR1 DFQATT and CDR2 SNEGSKA (reference sequence). CDR3 loop: CSAGSGTSYEQSF. The CDR3 DNA reads as TGCAGTGCAGGGAGCGGGACCTCCTACGAGCAGTCCTTC.

The chain recombines TRBV7-9 with TRBJ1-2; TRBD1 matches 9 bases. Germline CDR1 and CDR2: SEHNR and FQNEAQ (reference sequence). The CDR3 sequence is 17 residues long. V dropped 5 bases and J dropped 4; count of bases not matched to a gene: 14. The CDR3 is CASSVTGDREDLYGYTF. The CDR3 DNA follows: TGTGCCAGCAGCGTCACTGGGGACAGGGAAGACCTCTATGGCTACACCTTC. Using reference TRBV7-9 and TRBJ1-2 for the parts outside the CDR3, the full variable domain is DTGVSQNPRHKITKRGQNVTFRCDPISEHNRLYWYRQTLGQGPEFLTYFQNEAQLEKSRLLSDRFSAERPKGSFSTLEIQRTEQGDSAMYLCASSVTGDREDLYGYTFGSGTRLTVV.

A few counts support this clonotype. Given a much more abundant clone one base away, this may be a read error. The CDR3 protein is CASSFERGQGSDTQYF. The CDR3, as DNA: TGTGCCAGCAGTTTTGAAAGGGGTCAGGGGTCAGATACGCAGTATTTT. The rearrangement uses TRBV12-3 or TRBV12-4 and TRBJ2-3, with D maybe TRBD1 (6 bases). The CDR3 loop spans 16 amino acids. Trimming cost V 3 bases and J 4 bases, with 17 bases left between them.

As regards this clonotype: With a much larger clone just one base away, this may be a read error. Written as DNA, the CDR3 is TGTGCCAGCAGCCTCATACTAGGACGACAAGAGACCCAGTACTTC. This translates into CASSLILGRQETQYF. This chain uses TRBV7-6 with TRBJ2-5, with TRBD2 as a possible D gene (5 bases). Germline V gene lookup returns CDR1 SGHVS and CDR2 FNYEAQ. The length of the CDR3 is 15 residues. V lost 5 bases, J lost 2 bases, and 15 bases lay in between.